These 27 T cell receptor beta chains were sequenced from one sample in a study of regulatory T cells in long-lasting Graves disease. Relying on iRepertoire HTBI primers and Arm-PCR of CDR3 regions, the team built TCR beta libraries. Using its own MiXCR run on the multiplex PCR reads, TCRdb lists one record per CDR3 protein. In the table there are 680,000 or so distinct CDR3 sequences, roughly 15% of which are singletons. The time point denotes: newly diagnosed GD, antithyroid drugs for less than 3 months. RNA isolated from PBMCs was used to make the TCR library. The sample was also reused in another study, on T cells in Graves' hyperthyroidism and ophthalmopathy.

The sequenced sample was peripheral blood mononuclear cells (PBMCs), obtained at new diagnosis, from a patient treated with antithyroid drugs. Source of these receptors: a woman aged 25 to 39 with Graves disease.

This clonotype has a count of ten or more. This chain links TRBV28 with TRBJ1-2, with 11 bases aligning to TRBD1. CDR3 size: 15 residues. The germline V gene encodes CDR1 MDHEN and CDR2 SYDVKM. Losses at the gene ends were 5 bases for V and 4 bases for J; bases not matched to a gene: 6. The CDR3 region is CASSTGTGGFYGYTF. CDR3 DNA sequence: TGTGCCAGCAGTACCGGGACAGGGGGTTTCTATGGCTACACCTTC.

This clonotype was observed at least ten times. This chain joins TRBV27 and TRBJ2-1; no clear D gene. This CDR3 is built from 15 residues. V was clipped by 7 bases and J by 0 bases, with 13 bases between them. Germline V gives CDR1 MNHEY, CDR2 SMNVEV (reference sequence). The CDR3 sequence: CASTSLEVSYNEQFF. The CDR3 DNA reads as TGTGCCAGCACCTCGTTAGAGGTCTCCTACAATGAGCAGTTCTTC.

In its sample, this clonotype was seen many times. This chain joins TRBV5-1 and TRBJ1-4, with D tentatively TRBD1 (5 bases). Germline CDR1 reads SGHRS; CDR2 reads YFSETQ. The CDR3 covers 13 residues. Deletions cut 2 bases from V and 8 bases from J, with 10 bases between. CDR3 protein: CASSFGPGEKLFF. DNA for the CDR3: TGCGCCAGCAGCTTCGGACCAGGGGAAAAACTGTTTTTT.

In its sample, this clonotype was seen once. The chain combines TRBV5-1 with TRBJ2-1; D perhaps matches TRBD1 (5 bases). Germline V gene lookup returns CDR1 SGHRS and CDR2 YFSETQ. V gave up 3 bases and J gave up 7 bases, with 17 bases separating them. This CDR3 is built from 15 residues. CDR3 coding DNA: TGCGCCAGCAGCTCGCCGTTTACAGGTATTAATGAGCAGTTCTTC. This encodes CASSSPFTGINEQFF.

The rearrangement uses TRBV4-2 and TRBJ2-3; D ambiguous. The germline gives CDR1 LGHNA, CDR2 YNFKEQ. The V end lost 4 bases, the J end lost 4 bases, and 21 bases lay between the germline ends. This CDR3 is 17 amino acids long. The CDR3 reads CASSPAWGRTRPDTQYF. Here the CDR3 DNA reads TGTGCCAGCAGCCCCGCCTGGGGTCGCACCCGCCCAGATACGCAGTATTTT.

This clonotype was found many times. The chain is built from TRBV28 and TRBJ2-7; 7 nucleotides match TRBD1. Per germline, CDR1 MDHEN and CDR2 SYDVKM. This CDR3 contains 15 residues. The ends lost 4 bases at V and 2 bases at J; junction bases unmatched: 8. The CDR3 nucleotides are TGTGCCAGCAGTTGGCCCGGGACAGTAACCTACGAGCAGTACTTC. It encodes CASSWPGTVTYEQYF.

This clonotype was counted many times. The CDR3 protein is CASSRFFDRDTEAFF. In nucleotides, the CDR3 is TGTGCCAGCAGCCGGTTCTTCGACAGAGACACTGAAGCTTTCTTT. The chain links TRBV14 to TRBJ1-1; maybe TRBD1 (5 bases). The CDR3 runs to 15 residues. Germline lookup yields CDR1 SGHDN and CDR2 FVKESK. Trimming cost V 4 bases and J 3 bases, with 15 bases left between them.

This clonotype came up a few times. The rearrangement joins TRBV29-1 to TRBJ2-1; perhaps TRBD2 as D (7 bases). Deletions cut 7 bases from V and 5 bases from J, with 15 bases between. Per germline, CDR1 SQVTM and CDR2 ANQGSEA. The CDR3 consists of 13 residues. This CDR3 is CSAERGTNNEQFF. The CDR3 DNA is TGCAGCGCCGAAAGGGGGACTAACAATGAGCAGTTCTTC.

The chain is built from TRBV19 and TRBJ1-2, with 7 positions matching TRBD1. Trimming cost V 3 bases and J 3 bases; bases outside gene matches: 4. CDR1 is LNHDA, CDR2 SQIVND, per germline (reference sequence). The CDR3 is 14 amino acids. CDR3 DNA: TGTGCCAGTAGTATCCTAACAGGGGACTATGGCTACACCTTC. Residues: CASSILTGDYGYTF. Combining the CDR3 with reference TRBV19 and TRBJ1-2 gives the whole variable domain DGGITQSPKYLFRKEGQNVTLSCEQNLNHDAMYWYRQDPGQGLRLIYYSQIVNDFQKGDIAEGYSVSREKKESFPLTVTSAQKNPTAFYLCASSILTGDYGYTFGSGTRLTVV.

This clonotype was seen a handful of times. The chain is built from TRBV4-2 and TRBJ2-7; D gene ambiguous. This CDR3 region has 12 residues. In germline, CDR1 is LGHNA, CDR2 YNFKEQ. Trimming stripped 5 bases from V and 3 bases from J, with 8 bases between. The CDR3 reads CASSINSYEQYF. The CDR3 region has the DNA TGTGCCAGCAGCATTAACAGCTACGAGCAGTACTTC.

The sample holds a few counts of this clonotype. The chain has TRBV7-9 and TRBJ2-1; 8 bases map to TRBD2. V shed 2 bases and J 13 bases; nucleotides not matched to a gene: 13. This CDR3 is 15 amino acids long. Germline CDR1 is SEHNR and CDR2 is FQNEAQ (reference sequence). CDR3 sequence: CASSLSSWTSTGQFF. In DNA, the CDR3 is TGTGCCAGCAGCTTATCTTCTTGGACTAGCACGGGTCAGTTCTTC.

This clonotype was found a few times. This chain links TRBV19 with TRBJ1-2; D may be TRBD1 (5 bases). There are 15 residues in the CDR3. Between the trimmed V and J ends, which lost 9 bases and 4 bases, there was a span of 21 bases. Germline V gene sequence: CDR1 LNHDA, CDR2 SQIVND (reference sequence). For the CDR3, the DNA is TGTGCCAGCGAGCCCCCCGGGGGACGGGGCTATGGCTACACCTTC. This translates into CASEPPGGRGYGYTF.

Many counts were recorded for this clonotype. This chain connects TRBV28 to TRBJ1-2; D not certain. Trimming stripped 5 bases from V and 8 bases from J, with 18 bases between. CDR1 and CDR2 from the germline V gene are MDHEN and SYDVKM. This CDR3 is built from 14 residues. This CDR3 is CASSPPQRGEGYTF. CDR3 DNA: TGTGCCAGCAGTCCCCCTCAACGGGGTGAAGGCTACACCTTC.

The table lists this clonotype with a count of one. A much more abundant neighbour one base away suggests this may be a read error. This chain joins TRBV6-9 and TRBJ1-1; D is perhaps TRBD1 (6 bases). This CDR3 spans 17 amino acids. Germline V gives CDR1 MNHGY, CDR2 SVAAGI. CDR3 amino acids: CASSYFPPGAVDTGAFF. The CDR3 DNA follows: TGTGCCAGCAGTTACTTCCCCCCAGGGGCTGTCGACACTGGAGCTTTCTTT.

Only a few counts were recorded for this clonotype. The genes are TRBV20-1 and TRBJ2-7; no clear D gene. Trimming took 3 bases from V and 0 from J, leaving 9 bases between them. This CDR3 has 13 amino acids. CDR1 DFQATT and CDR2 SNEGSKA come from the germline V gene (reference sequence). CDR3: CSARSPTSYEQYF. CDR3 coding DNA: TGCAGTGCTAGGTCCCCTACCTCCTACGAGCAGTACTTC.

This clonotype was seen more than once but under ten times. The rearrangement joins TRBV4-1 to TRBJ2-7, with D unresolved. Between the trimmed V and J ends, which lost 3 bases and 6 bases, there was a span of 9 bases. Germline loops: CDR1 MGHRA, CDR2 YSYEKL. This CDR3 is 12 amino acids long. The CDR3 nucleotides read TGCGCCAGCAGCCACTTATCCCCCGAGCAGTACTTC. Translated: CASSHLSPEQYF.

V usage is TRBV24-1 and J usage is TRBJ2-3; D is ambiguous. This CDR3 has 15 amino acids. V lost 8 bases to trimming and J lost 0 bases, with 14 bases between them. Germline V gene data show CDR1 as KGHDR and CDR2 as SFDVKD. DNA of the CDR3: TGTGCCACCACAGCCACAGTTGATAGCACAGATACGCAGTATTTT. This gives the protein CATTATVDSTDTQYF.

This clonotype was counted between two and nine times. This chain links TRBV30 with TRBJ2-7; 10 bases agree with TRBD1. Unmatched junction bases numbered 10, after V lost 1 base and J lost 7 bases. Per the germline V gene, CDR1 is GTSNPN and CDR2 is SVGIG (reference sequence). The CDR3 has 15 amino acids. CDR3 sequence reads: CAWSAGGQGYDEQYF. In DNA form, the CDR3 reads TGTGCCTGGAGTGCAGGGGGACAGGGGTATGATGAGCAGTACTTC.

The chain uses TRBV19 and TRBJ2-2; TRBD2 agrees at 7 bases. V lost 7 bases, J lost 1 base, and 9 bases stayed unmatched. The CDR3 runs to 16 residues. CDR1 is LNHDA, CDR2 SQIVND, per germline (reference sequence). The CDR3 region is CASTSPSGGNTGELFF. The CDR3 DNA sequence: TGTGCCAGTACATCCCCTAGCGGTGGGAACACCGGGGAGCTGTTTTTT. Full variable domain (missing parts from reference TRBV19 and TRBJ2-2): DGGITQSPKYLFRKEGQNVTLSCEQNLNHDAMYWYRQDPGQGLRLIYYSQIVNDFQKGDIAEGYSVSREKKESFPLTVTSAQKNPTAFYLCASTSPSGGNTGELFFGEGSRLTVL.

Of note for this clonotype: This may be a read error, as it is one base from a much larger clone. Since the CDR3 does not end with the conserved phenylalanine or tryptophan, this likely comes from a read error. The chain carries TRBV6-5 and TRBJ1-5; D is perhaps TRBD1 (5 bases). This CDR3 is built from 15 residues. Germline V gives CDR1 MNHEY, CDR2 SVGAGI. V was pared by 3 bases and J by 2 bases, with 11 bases between. The CDR3 sequence is CASSYGGIGNQPQHL. The CDR3 coding sequence is TGTGCCAGCAGTTATGGGGGGATCGGCAATCAGCCCCAGCATCTT.

This clonotype was recorded a few times. The junction departs from germline at one end; a sequencing error may be responsible. The DNA for the CDR3 is TGTGCCACCGCGGGCAGCTCCTACAATGAGCGGTTCTTC. Protein: CATAGSSYNERFF. The gene calls are TRBV24-1 and TRBJ2-1; D may be TRBD2 (5 bases). The CDR3 runs 13 residues. CDR1 KGHDR and CDR2 SFDVKD come from the germline V gene.

The table lists this clonotype with many counts. The rearrangement uses TRBV13 and TRBJ2-7; D gene ambiguous. CDR3 length: 14 residues. V was cut by 4 bases and J by 2 bases, with 12 bases left in between. Germline V gives CDR1 PRHDT, CDR2 FYEKMQ (reference sequence). The CDR3 DNA sequence: TGTGCCAGCAGCTCCCTTTTGAGGACCTACGAGCAGTACTTC. Translating gives CASSSLLRTYEQYF. The complete variable domain, with remaining parts taken from reference TRBV13 and TRBJ2-7, reads AAGVIQSPRHLIKEKRETATLKCYPIPRHDTVYWYQQGPGQDPQFLISFYEKMQSDKGSIPDRFSAQQFSDYHSELNMSSLELGDSALYFCASSSLLRTYEQYFGPGTRLTVT.

V is TRBV20-1 and J is TRBJ1-5; tentatively, D is TRBD1 (5 bases). The V and J ends lost 2 bases and 0 bases respectively, with 11 bases between them. Germline assignment: CDR1 DFQATT and CDR2 SNEGSKA (reference sequence). The CDR3 length is 15 residues. CDR3 residues: CSARRQTHSNQPQHF. The CDR3 nucleotides read TGCAGTGCTAGAAGACAGACCCATAGCAATCAGCCCCAGCATTTT.

This clonotype has more than one count but fewer than ten. The CDR3 loop reads CASSYTGTGTETQYF. In DNA, the CDR3 is TGTGCCAGCAGCTACACCGGGACAGGGACCGAGACCCAGTACTTC. This sequence joins TRBV7-6 and TRBJ2-5; 9 positions agree with TRBD1. The length of the CDR3 is 15 residues. Trimming took 4 bases from V and 5 from J; bases not matched to a gene: 8. Germline-derived CDR1 and CDR2 are SGHVS and FNYEAQ.

CDR3 sequence reads: CASSQGQGLTRTSNEQFF. The CDR3 nucleotides are TGCGCCAGCAGCCAAGGACAGGGGCTAACCCGAACATCGAATGAGCAGTTCTTC. This rearrangement joins TRBV4-1 to TRBJ2-1, with 8 bases that match TRBD1. There are 18 residues in the CDR3. Germline V gene lookup returns CDR1 MGHRA and CDR2 YSYEKL. The V segment lost 1 base and the J segment 7 bases; nucleotides outside the gene matches: 15.

This clonotype appeared many times. This rearrangement joins TRBV6-1 to TRBJ1-1, with unresolved D. From germline, CDR1 is MNHNS and CDR2 SASEGT. The CDR3 contains 13 residues. V was trimmed by 5 bases and J by 2 bases, leaving 9 bases between them. The CDR3 protein is CASSHTRNTEAFF. The CDR3 nucleotides read TGTGCCAGCAGTCACACCCGTAACACTGAAGCTTTCTTT.

This clonotype was seen only a few times. The chain joins TRBV7-9 to TRBJ2-3, with no clear D. V lost 7 bases, J lost 4 bases, and 12 bases lay in between. The CDR3 is made up of 13 amino acids. Germline CDR1 reads SEHNR; CDR2 reads FQNEAQ (reference sequence). CDR3 DNA sequence: TGTGCCAGCAACTCTCGCGCTCCAGATACGCAGTATTTT. It specifies CASNSRAPDTQYF. Together with reference TRBV7-9 and TRBJ2-3, the CDR3 gives the full variable domain: DTGVSQNPRHKITKRGQNVTFRCDPISEHNRLYWYRQTLGQGPEFLTYFQNEAQLEKSRLLSDRFSAERPKGSFSTLEIQRTEQGDSAMYLCASNSRAPDTQYFGPGTRLTVL.